Following are 2 T cell receptor beta chains from one sample sequenced in a study of shared clonotypes between healthy human individuals. The data were produced by immunoSEQ multiplex PCR, yet TCRdb's version contains in-frame clones alone and is incomplete. In the table there are about 2.4 million clones, approximately 94% of which are singletons. Sequenced input: naive CD4+ T cells sorted from blood. As for subset: CD45RA+ positively selected. The receptors come from a man between 18 and 29 years old in good health.

The CDR3 sequence is CAIKQGDSPLHF. The CDR3 region has the DNA TGTGCCATCAAACAGGGCGATTCACCCCTCCACTTT. The rearrangement uses TRBV10-3 and TRBJ1-6; D might be TRBD1 (6 bases). CDR1 and CDR2 (germline): ENHRY, SYGVKD. Trimming cost V 7 bases and J 8 bases, with 9 bases left between them. The CDR3 runs 12 residues.

The V gene is TRBV19, the J gene TRBJ2-3; D perhaps matches TRBD1 (5 bases). Germline V gives CDR1 LNHDA, CDR2 SQIVND (reference sequence). The CDR3 is 19 amino acids. V was clipped by 2 bases and J by 2 bases, with 23 bases between them. CDR3 coding DNA: TGTGCCAGTAGTATACCTAGGGGATCTATTAGTACTACCACAGATACGCAGTATTTT. Its translation: CASSIPRGSISTTTDTQYF.